This entry lists 24 T cell receptor beta chains sequenced from one sample in a study of T cell responses to AZD1222 COVID-19 vaccine (dated by TCRdb to about 2021). The sample's time point label, decoded: baseline before first vaccination. Library method: the immunoSEQ multiplex PCR assay. This immuneACCESS table, as held by TCRdb, lists in-frame sequences with V and J called but not all clones. Of the missing ones, under half trace to an unresolved V gene in checked studies; the others have no known cause. Here the sample has some 120,000 clones; 70% to 90% occur a single time. The ten largest clones add up to 7.7% of the sample. The source material was peripheral blood, sampled on day 0 of AZD1222 vaccination. These receptors originate from an adult in good health.

The chain links TRBV5-1 to TRBJ2-7; weak D call: TRBD2 (6 bases). Looked up from germline, CDR1 is SGHRS and CDR2 is YFSETQ. V lost 5 bases, J lost 1 base, and 10 bases lay in between. CDR3 length: 13 residues. The CDR3: CASSSGTSYEQYF. The CDR3 DNA reads TGCGCCAGCAGTTCCGGGACTTCCTACGAGCAGTACTTC.

This chain connects TRBV30 to TRBJ1-5; D uncertain. Per germline, CDR1 GTSNPN and CDR2 SVGIG (reference sequence). The CDR3 loop spans 13 amino acids. Trimming removed 2 bases at V and 7 bases at J, with 12 bases between. CDR3 bases: TGTGCCTGGAGTTCGACTGACCGACAGCCCCAGCATTTT. Its translation is CAWSSTDRQPQHF. The variable domain in full, completed from reference TRBV30 and TRBJ1-5, reads SQTIHQWPATLVQPVGSPLSLECTVEGTSNPNLYWYRQAAGRGLQLLFYSVGIGQISSEVPQNLSASRPQDRQFILSSKKLLLSDSGFYLCAWSSTDRQPQHFGDGTRLSIL.

The V and J genes are TRBV7-2 and TRBJ2-1; 9 nucleotides match TRBD1. This CDR3 has 15 residues. Germline V lookup: CDR1 SGHTA, CDR2 FQGNSA. J was trimmed by 4 bases and V by 4 bases; bases with no gene match: 5. The CDR3 DNA sequence: TGTGCCAGCAGCTCGGGACAGGGCCTTTACAATGAGCAGTTCTTC. This encodes CASSSGQGLYNEQFF.

V and J are TRBV7-9 and TRBJ1-5; D ambiguous. CDR3 size: 14 residues. Trimming cost V 4 bases and J 4 bases, with 11 bases left between them. Germline CDR1 reads SEHNR; CDR2 reads FQNEAQ (reference sequence). CDR3 protein: CASSYATDNQPQHF. The DNA for the CDR3 is TGTGCCAGCAGCTATGCGACTGATAATCAGCCCCAGCATTTT.

The V gene is TRBV5-6, the J gene TRBJ2-6, with 10 bases identical to TRBD2. CDR1 and CDR2 from the germline V gene are SGHDT and YYEEEE. This CDR3 region has 18 residues. Germline trimming cut 3 bases from V and 3 bases from J; bases unmatched to any gene: 9. CDR3 bases: TGTGCCAGCAGCTCACTAGCGGGATTCGTCGGTGGGGCCAACGTCCTGACTTTC. As protein: CASSSLAGFVGGANVLTF.

This sequence joins TRBV30 and TRBJ2-5, with D perhaps given as TRBD1 or TRBD2 (5 bases each). CDR1 GTSNPN and CDR2 SVGIG come from the germline V gene (reference sequence). This CDR3 contains 15 residues. V lost 0 bases and J 0 bases, leaving 11 bases between the germline ends. The CDR3 DNA sequence: TGTGCCTGGAGTGTAGTGGGGACCAACCAAGAGACCCAGTACTTC. Its protein is CAWSVVGTNQETQYF.

This chain links TRBV6-5 with TRBJ1-4; 8 bases fit TRBD1. Germline V CDR1 and CDR2: MNHEY, SVGAGI. The CDR3 has 16 amino acids. Trimming removed 0 bases from V and 8 bases from J; junction bases left unmatched: 8. The CDR3 sequence: CASSYSARGRGEKLFF. DNA of the CDR3: TGTGCCAGCAGTTACTCAGCCAGGGGGCGAGGGGAAAAACTGTTTTTT.

This clone was seen only once. The CDR3 DNA is TGTGCCAGCTCACCGAGGGGGTCGGCCGGGGAGCTGTTTTTT. Its protein is CASSPRGSAGELFF. The chain links TRBV18 to TRBJ2-2, with D perhaps TRBD1 (6 bases). The ends were cut back, 3 bases at V and 6 bases at J, with 11 bases in the middle. The germline V gene has CDR1 KGHSH and CDR2 LQKENI. The CDR3 contains 14 residues.

This chain links TRBV11-2 with TRBJ2-1; TRBD2 agrees at 10 bases. This CDR3 spans 18 amino acids. Germline V lookup: CDR1 SGHAT, CDR2 FQNNGV. Unmatched junction bases numbered 7, after V lost 1 base and J lost 1 base. DNA of the CDR3: TGTGCCAGCAGCTTAGGAGCTAGCGGGAGTCATTCCTACAATGAGCAGTTCTTC. It translates to CASSLGASGSHSYNEQFF.

The gene calls are TRBV5-4 and TRBJ2-3; D gene unclear. The CDR3 length is 14 residues. In germline, CDR1 is SGHNT, CDR2 YYREEE (reference sequence). V was trimmed by 2 bases and J by 5 bases, leaving 12 bases between them. Here the CDR3 DNA reads TGTGCCAGCAGCTTCGACGCAGGAAGAGATACGCAGTATTTT. Amino acid sequence: CASSFDAGRDTQYF.

V gene TRBV24-1 combines with J gene TRBJ2-2; 7 nucleotides agree with TRBD1. This CDR3 comprises 14 residues. CDR1 and CDR2 (germline): KGHDR, SFDVKD. V gave up 12 bases and J gave up 0 bases; unmatched junction bases: 6. The CDR3, as DNA: TGTGCCTCACAGGGGCCCGCGAACACCGGGGAGCTGTTTTTT. Translated: CASQGPANTGELFF.

The chain has TRBV10-3 and TRBJ2-7; D is uncertain. V was clipped by 4 bases and J by 2 bases, with 27 bases between them. The length of the CDR3 is 19 residues. Germline V CDR1 and CDR2: ENHRY, SYGVKD. CDR3 in DNA: TGTGCCATCAGTGCCACTGTCAATTACAGCCCCACAAAACCCTACGAGCAGTACTTC. Encoded protein: CAISATVNYSPTKPYEQYF.

The rearrangement joins TRBV15 to TRBJ1-1; D uncertain. Germline V gene sequence: CDR1 LNHNV, CDR2 YYDKDF (reference sequence). V was clipped by 1 base and J by 5 bases, with 8 bases between them. The CDR3 has 13 residues. The CDR3 nucleotides read TGTGCCACCAGCAGAGCACCAGAGACTGAAGCTTTCTTT. This codes for CATSRAPETEAFF.

This CDR3 reads CASRPVGGVFGYTF. The CDR3 nucleotides read TGTGCCAGCAGACCCGTAGGCGGTGTATTTGGCTACACCTTC. This rearrangement joins TRBV11-2 to TRBJ1-2; D not certain. Trimming removed 6 bases from V and 7 bases from J, with 18 bases in between. CDR1 is SGHAT, CDR2 FQNNGV, per germline. The CDR3 loop spans 14 amino acids.

V and J are TRBV18 and TRBJ1-5, with a possible D match to TRBD1 (6 bases). V gave up 4 bases and J gave up 0 bases, with 13 bases separating them. From germline, CDR1 is KGHSH and CDR2 LQKENI. The CDR3 loop spans 16 amino acids. The DNA of the CDR3 is TGTGCCAGCTCACTATCGGACAGTGATAGCAATCAGCCCCAGCATTTT. It specifies CASSLSDSDSNQPQHF.

The chain is built from TRBV19 and TRBJ1-5; the D is unclear. The CDR3 sequence is 15 residues long. With 3 bases removed from V and 2 bases from J, the gap between germline ends came to 11 bases. CDR1 is LNHDA and CDR2 is SQIVND in the germline V gene (reference sequence). The CDR3: CASSIGGVGNQPQHF. In DNA, the CDR3 is TGTGCCAGTAGTATCGGTGGCGTTGGCAATCAGCCCCAGCATTTT.

A few counts support this clone. The chain is built from TRBV28 and TRBJ1-4; 12 positions agree with TRBD1. The V gene's germline CDR1 is MDHEN and CDR2 SYDVKM. CDR3 length equals 17 residues. The junction had 10 bases not matched to a gene; V was cut back by 3 bases and J by 8 bases. CDR3 region: CASSLGGQGATKEKLFF. The CDR3 bases are TGTGCCAGCAGTTTGGGGGGACAGGGGGCTACGAAGGAAAAACTGTTTTTT.

The chain has TRBV2 and TRBJ2-7; D is ambiguous. Germline V gene lookup returns CDR1 SNHLY and CDR2 FYNNEI. This CDR3 comprises 17 residues. V was shortened by 4 bases and J by 0 bases, with 19 bases between the two germline ends. CDR3 amino acids: CASSGPDRATISYEQYF. Written as DNA, the CDR3 is TGTGCCAGCAGTGGGCCAGACCGGGCTACAATCTCCTACGAGCAGTACTTC.

This clone was recorded only once. CDR3 region: CASSSPGTTNNEQFF. Written as DNA, the CDR3 is TGTGCCAGCAGTTCTCCCGGGACTACCAACAATGAGCAGTTCTTC. This sequence joins TRBV28 and TRBJ2-1, with TRBD2 matching over 7 bases. CDR1 MDHEN and CDR2 SYDVKM come from the germline V gene. This CDR3 is built from 15 residues. J gave up 5 bases and V 4 bases, and 8 bases lay outside the gene matches. The whole variable domain, filled in from reference TRBV28 and TRBJ2-1, reads DVKVTQSSRYLVKRTGEKVFLECVQDMDHENMFWYRQDPGLGLRLIYFSYDVKMKEKGDIPEGYSVSREKKERFSLILESASTNQTSMYLCASSSPGTTNNEQFFGPGTRLTVL.

This chain uses TRBV5-1 with TRBJ2-3; 8 bases agree with TRBD1. Germline V gene data show CDR1 as SGHRS and CDR2 as YFSETQ. This CDR3 has 18 amino acids. The junction had 14 bases not matched to a gene; V was cut back by 4 bases and J by 1 base. The CDR3, as DNA: TGCGCCAGCAGCGCCGGGACAGGTAGTTTTGGGGGCACAGATACGCAGTATTTT. It yields the protein CASSAGTGSFGGTDTQYF.

V is TRBV30 and J is TRBJ1-2; no definite D call. The germline V gene has CDR1 GTSNPN and CDR2 SVGIG (reference sequence). The CDR3 is 13 amino acids. Trimming removed 3 bases from V and 4 bases from J, with 12 bases in between. DNA for the CDR3: TGTGCCTGGAGACCCCAAGCCCTCTATGGCTACACCTTC. It translates to CAWRPQALYGYTF.

J is TRBJ2-6 and V is TRBV21-1; TRBD2 reflects the table's D call only, with no check against the DNA. TRBV21-1 is an annotated pseudogene. The CDR3 is 16 amino acids. CDR3 residues: CASSKGRDSGANVLTF. CDR3 in DNA: TGTGCCAGCAGCAAAGGACGGGATTCTGGGGCCAACGTCCTGACTTTC.

The chain recombines TRBV7-3 with TRBJ2-2; D gene uncertain. V was trimmed by 3 bases and J by 6 bases, leaving 5 bases between them. The CDR3 length is 12 residues. Germline V lookup: CDR1 SGHTA, CDR2 FQGTGA. The CDR3 spells CASSLSSGELFF. Here the CDR3 DNA reads TGTGCCAGCAGCTTGTCGTCCGGGGAGCTGTTTTTT.

Here the CDR3 reads CASSLARGGLPQHF. In DNA form, the CDR3 reads TGTGCCAGCAGTTTAGCCAGGGGAGGATTGCCCCAGCATTTT. This sequence joins TRBV28 and TRBJ1-5, with D possibly TRBD1 on 6 matching bases. Germline loops: CDR1 MDHEN, CDR2 SYDVKM. Trimming took 2 bases from V and 9 from J, leaving 14 bases between them. The CDR3 is made up of 14 amino acids.